The following is a T cell receptor beta chain sequence with its context. The antigen remains undetermined. The V gene lost 5 bases and the J gene lost 2 bases, with 13 bases spanning the gap. Looked up from germline, CDR1 is LNHDA and CDR2 is SQIVND (reference sequence). The CDR3 is made up of 15 amino acids. The data derive from a study of long-term antiretroviral therapy in people with HIV. Each specimen consisted of about 0.85-11 million cryopreserved PBMC prior to extraction of DNA. Whole-study findings and limits: Controls exceeded HIV repertoires in CDR3 length range.

An immunoSEQ assay, version v3.0, was performed at survey level. Assay: immunoSEQ multiplex PCR; the TCRdb copy retains only in-frame clones and omits some. The table lists about 24,000 clones, roughly 87% of them singletons. V is TRBV19 and J is TRBJ1-5; D might be TRBD1 (6 bases). The starting material was unsorted PBMCs, obtained 0.4 years after starting antiretroviral therapy. The TCR originated in a man in his forties or fifties with HIV. CDR3 sequence (DNA): TGTGCCAGTAGTCTTCCGCGGACAGGCAATCAGCCCCAGCATTTT. It translates to CASSLPRTGNQPQHF.